The clone carrying this T cell receptor (beta chain) occurred once. Its antigen remains unknown. The data were obtained in a study of Ad26.COV2.S vaccination and SARS-CoV-2 variants. Germline CDR1 and CDR2: MNHEY and SVGAGI. The CDR3 runs 13 residues. The V gene end was trimmed by 1 base and the J gene end by 7 bases; junction bases not matched to a gene: 1. Study results and caveats: The breadth of spike-specific CD8+ and CD4+ T cell responses after vaccination was reportedly substantial. The study found higher spike-specific TCR breadth in vaccine than placebo recipients.

Specified treatment: approximately 18 received Ad26.COV2.S at low or high dose, single or two shots; about 5 received placebo; per-sample allocation not given. Day 63 following the first vaccine or placebo injection was when the samples were taken. Aged 18-55 years, donor was enrolled in Boston in the early 2020s. Repertoires were generated with immunoSEQ multiplex PCR, while TCRdb's copy carries only in-frame clones and drops some. In the table there are 400,000 to 450,000 clones, approximately 90% of which are singletons. Material: peripheral blood, obtained in a trial of Ad26.COV2.S vaccine versus placebo. The TCR comes from a person aged 18-60 years who received the Ad26.COV2.S COVID-19 vaccine or a placebo. The chain uses TRBV6-5 and TRBJ1-1, with 9 bases fitting TRBD1. The CDR3 spells CASSYWTGDEAFF. The CDR3 DNA is TGTGCCAGCAGTTACTGGACAGGGGATGAAGCTTTCTTT.